The 3 T cell receptor beta chains below were found in one sample sequenced in a study of beta chain features in type 1 diabetes. Overall study results and limits: Among all four CD4+ subsets, Type 1 diabetes patients had TCRB CDR3s that were moderately but significantly shorter.

No cognate antigen is known for these TCRs. TCRB transcripts that were expressed got sequenced, as all of the isolated RNA had been reverse transcribed. Clones were read by immunoSEQ multiplex PCR, and TCRdb kept only the in-frame ones, dropping some. The sample yields roughly 730,000 clones, 13% seen once. Sequencing was carried out using naive CD4+ T cells from blood. Source of these receptors: a young man with type 1 diabetes.

The V call is TRBV18, the J call TRBJ2-5; 11 bases are shared with TRBD1. This CDR3 comprises 15 residues. V shed 3 bases, J shed 4 bases, and the junction held 4 bases outside the gene matches. Germline V lookup: CDR1 KGHSH, CDR2 LQKENI. This CDR3 reads CASSPGTGGRETQYF. The CDR3 coding sequence is TGTGCCAGCTCACCCGGGACAGGGGGTCGAGAGACCCAGTACTTC.

The V call is TRBV2, the J call TRBJ1-5, with TRBD1 as a possible D gene (6 bases). The CDR3 has 14 residues. CDR1 and CDR2 from the germline V gene are SNHLY and FYNNEI. V was clipped by 5 bases and J by 3 bases, with 11 bases between them. The DNA for the CDR3 is TGTGCCAGCAGTCCACAGGGTTTCAATCAGCCCCAGCATTTT. Its protein product is CASSPQGFNQPQHF.

This chain links TRBV10-3 with TRBJ2-7; possible D gene TRBD2, 6 bases. The V gene's germline CDR1 is ENHRY and CDR2 SYGVKD. The CDR3 contains 15 residues. The V end lost 2 bases, the J end lost 2 bases, and 13 bases lay between the germline ends. CDR3 in DNA: TGTGCCATCAGTGAGAAGACGGGAGCCGCCTACGAGCAGTACTTC. Protein: CAISEKTGAAYEQYF.